The next 25 T cell receptor beta chains were all read from a single sample in a study of blood T cell repertoires in COVID-19. Method: immunoSEQ multiplex PCR; TCRdb's copy keeps in-frame clones and lacks some. The sample records about 80,000 clones, around 76% being singletons. The specimen sequenced was peripheral blood. The receptors derive from a human donor in a cohort sampled during active COVID-19.

The J gene is TRBJ2-3, the V gene TRBV4-3; D may be TRBD1 (7 bases). The CDR3 has 17 amino acids. The V gene lost 3 bases and the J gene lost 3 bases, with 19 bases spanning the gap. Per the germline V gene, CDR1 is LGHNA and CDR2 is YSLEER. The CDR3 nucleotides are TGCGCCAGCAGCCAGGGGGCAGGGGGGAGCTGGACAGATACGCAGTATTTT. This encodes CASSQGAGGSWTDTQYF.

The chain recombines TRBV28 with TRBJ1-4; possible D gene TRBD1, 6 bases. The CDR3 is 16 amino acids. Germline values: CDR1 MDHEN, CDR2 SYDVKM. V was pared by 6 bases and J by 4 bases, with 18 bases between. CDR3 protein: CASRSRARGFNEKLFF. In nucleotides, the CDR3 is TGTGCCAGCAGGTCCCGAGCCAGGGGTTTTAATGAAAAACTGTTTTTT.

J is TRBJ1-5 and V is TRBV28; TRBD1 agrees at 8 bases. This CDR3 contains 17 residues. V lost 3 bases, J lost 3 bases, and 10 bases stayed unmatched. The V gene's germline CDR1 is MDHEN and CDR2 SYDVKM. The CDR3 region is CASSFLSDRGTNQPQHF. CDR3 DNA: TGTGCCAGCAGTTTTTTGTCCGACAGGGGTACCAATCAGCCCCAGCATTTT.

The V gene is TRBV28, the J gene TRBJ2-1; TRBD2 agrees at 7 bases. Germline V gene sequence: CDR1 MDHEN, CDR2 SYDVKM. CDR3 size: 14 residues. After removal of 2 bases from V and 6 bases from J, the junction contained 4 bases not matched to a gene. The CDR3 region has the DNA TGTGCCAGCAGTTTAAGCGGGGCGGGCAATGAGCAGTTCTTC. It translates to CASSLSGAGNEQFF.

The V and J genes are TRBV5-1 and TRBJ2-7; TRBD2 might be the D (5 bases). V lost 1 base and J 0 bases, leaving 8 bases between the germline ends. The V gene's germline CDR1 is SGHRS and CDR2 YFSETQ. This CDR3 is 14 amino acids long. DNA of the CDR3: TGCGCCAGCAGCTTGATAGGGAGCTCCTACGAGCAGTACTTC. Protein product: CASSLIGSSYEQYF.

This clone has a handful of counts. The chain combines TRBV9 with TRBJ1-2; tentative D call: TRBD1 (6 bases). The CDR3 length is 15 residues. Trimming left V 3 bases short and J 7 bases short, with 19 bases between. Germline V gene sequence: CDR1 SGDLS, CDR2 YYNGEE. The CDR3: CASSGPQGPRGGYTF. DNA for the CDR3: TGTGCCAGCAGCGGACCACAGGGCCCCAGGGGTGGCTACACCTTC. The entire variable domain, with the rest obtained from reference TRBV9 and TRBJ1-2, is as follows: DSGVTQTPKHLITATGQRVTLRCSPRSGDLSVYWYQQSLDQGLQFLIQYYNGEERAKGNILERFSAQQFPDLHSELNLSSLELGDSALYFCASSGPQGPRGGYTFGSGTRLTVV.

The J gene is TRBJ1-3, the V gene TRBV7-6; no clear D. Germline V gene sequence: CDR1 SGHVS, CDR2 FNYEAQ. Deletions cut 5 bases from V and 4 bases from J, with 6 bases between. The CDR3 consists of 12 residues. CDR3 DNA sequence: TGTGCCAGCAGCCCGACAGGAAACACCATATATTTT. Translation: CASSPTGNTIYF.

The chain couples TRBV29-1 to TRBJ2-4, with 12 bases identical to TRBD2. Germline CDR1 is SQVTM and CDR2 is ANQGSEA. This CDR3 is 19 amino acids long. V lost 3 bases, J lost 1 base, and 13 bases stayed unmatched. The CDR3 protein is CSVETSGSDLSWAKNIQYF. The CDR3, as DNA: TGCAGCGTTGAGACTAGCGGGAGTGATCTGAGCTGGGCCAAAAACATTCAGTACTTC.

The chain recombines TRBV7-2 with TRBJ2-2; D is undetermined. V shed 4 bases and J shed 5 bases, with 8 bases lying between them. The CDR3 is made up of 13 amino acids. In germline, CDR1 is SGHTA, CDR2 FQGNSA. The CDR3 spells CASSSVVTGELFF. DNA for the CDR3: TGTGCCAGCAGCTCAGTGGTGACCGGGGAGCTGTTTTTT.

V is TRBV15 and J is TRBJ1-5, with 9 positions matching TRBD1. Germline trimming cut 1 base from V and 7 bases from J; bases unmatched to any gene: 5. The CDR3 has 15 residues. CDR1 LNHNV and CDR2 YYDKDF come from the germline V gene (reference sequence). The CDR3 DNA reads as TGTGCCACCAGCAGAGCTTGGACAGGGGAACAGCCCCAGCATTTT. Protein: CATSRAWTGEQPQHF. The full variable domain, completed using reference TRBV15 and TRBJ1-5, is DAMVIQNPRYQVTQFGKPVTLSCSQTLNHNVMYWYQQKSSQAPKLLFHYYDKDFNNEADTPDNFQSRRPNTSFCFLDIRSPGLGDTAMYLCATSRAWTGEQPQHFGDGTRLSIL.

The chain is built from TRBV11-2 and TRBJ1-1; TRBD1 agrees at 8 bases. The CDR3 consists of 13 residues. With V trimmed by 5 bases and J by 5 bases, 4 bases remained unmatched. CDR1 is SGHAT, CDR2 FQNNGV, per germline. Here the CDR3 reads CASSPDRGTEAFF. CDR3 DNA: TGTGCCAGCAGCCCAGACAGGGGAACTGAAGCTTTCTTT.

The V and J genes are TRBV7-9 and TRBJ1-3, with 7 nucleotides matching TRBD1. V was clipped by 5 bases and J by 4 bases; unmatched bases: 11. The CDR3 spans 16 residues. The germline V gene has CDR1 SEHNR and CDR2 FQNEAQ (reference sequence). The CDR3 DNA sequence: TGTGCCAGCAGCCCAACCGACAGGGACCCAGGAAACACCATATATTTT. Translated, it gives CASSPTDRDPGNTIYF.

The chain combines TRBV30 with TRBJ1-3, with D maybe TRBD1 (6 bases). Between the trimmed V and J ends, which lost 1 base and 15 bases, there was a span of 22 bases. CDR1 and CDR2 from the germline V gene are GTSNPN and SVGIG (reference sequence). This CDR3 comprises 14 residues. The CDR3 coding sequence is TGTGCCTGGAGTGCTCGTGGGGGCAGGGTAATGGAATATTTT. This codes for CAWSARGGRVMEYF.

This rearrangement joins TRBV27 to TRBJ1-2; D ambiguous. The CDR3 loop spans 15 amino acids. V was clipped by 7 bases and J by 3 bases, with 18 bases between them. Looked up from germline, CDR1 is MNHEY and CDR2 is SMNVEV (reference sequence). In nucleotides, the CDR3 is TGTGCCAGCACCCTCGGCTCGGGAGGACACTATGGCTACACCTTC. Its protein is CASTLGSGGHYGYTF.

CDR3 nucleotides: TGTGCCAGCAAATCGCCGGGGTTCATGAACACTGAAGCTTTCTTT. Protein product: CASKSPGFMNTEAFF. This rearrangement joins TRBV28 to TRBJ1-1; D is unclear. The V and J ends lost 7 bases and 0 bases respectively, with 15 bases between them. The germline V gene has CDR1 MDHEN and CDR2 SYDVKM. The CDR3 runs 15 residues.

J is TRBJ1-2 and V is TRBV19; 7 bases agree with TRBD1. From germline, CDR1 is LNHDA and CDR2 SQIVND (reference sequence). The CDR3 spans 11 residues. After removal of 9 bases from V and 6 bases from J, the junction contained 4 bases not matched to a gene. CDR3 bases: TGTGCCAGCATTACAGGGGATGGCTACACCTTC. Protein: CASITGDGYTF. Full variable domain (missing parts from reference TRBV19 and TRBJ1-2): DGGITQSPKYLFRKEGQNVTLSCEQNLNHDAMYWYRQDPGQGLRLIYYSQIVNDFQKGDIAEGYSVSREKKESFPLTVTSAQKNPTAFYLCASITGDGYTFGSGTRLTVV.

The rearrangement uses TRBV9 and TRBJ1-2; the D gene is possibly TRBD1 (6 bases). Germline V gives CDR1 SGDLS, CDR2 YYNGEE. V lost 5 bases to trimming and J lost 3 bases, with 11 bases between them. This CDR3 has 13 amino acids. In DNA, the CDR3 is TGTGCCAGCAGTGAGACAGGCCACTATGGCTACACCTTC. Its translation: CASSETGHYGYTF.

This clone was picked up a small number of times. The chain links TRBV7-9 to TRBJ1-5; D gene uncertain. CDR3 length: 13 amino acids. Germline V gives CDR1 SEHNR, CDR2 FQNEAQ (reference sequence). V was pared by 2 bases and J by 6 bases, with 8 bases between. The CDR3 DNA reads TGTGCCAGCAGCTTAAGCGTCGGTCAGCCCCAGCATTTT. As protein: CASSLSVGQPQHF. The full variable domain, rest sourced from reference TRBV7-9 and TRBJ1-5, is DTGVSQNPRHKITKRGQNVTFRCDPISEHNRLYWYRQTLGQGPEFLTYFQNEAQLEKSRLLSDRFSAERPKGSFSTLEIQRTEQGDSAMYLCASSLSVGQPQHFGDGTRLSIL.

This clone showed up just a few times. J is TRBJ2-7 and V is TRBV6-1; no firm D call. CDR1 and CDR2 from the germline V gene are MNHNS and SASEGT. The ends were cut back, 2 bases at V and 1 base at J, with 6 bases in the middle. This CDR3 spans 13 amino acids. CDR3 sequence reads: CASSESESYEQYV. Here the CDR3 DNA reads TGTGCCAGCAGTGAAAGCGAATCCTACGAGCAGTACGTC.

The J gene is TRBJ1-2, the V gene TRBV18; weak D call: TRBD1 (6 bases). The germline V and J ends were trimmed by 5 bases and 7 bases, with 11 bases remaining between them. Germline CDR1 reads KGHSH; CDR2 reads LQKENI. The CDR3 has 12 amino acids. This CDR3 is CASSDGQFGYTF. CDR3 sequence (DNA): TGTGCCAGCTCAGACGGACAGTTTGGCTACACCTTC.

The chain combines TRBV27 with TRBJ1-1; D is undetermined. V dropped 3 bases and J dropped 3 bases, with 14 bases sitting between them. Looked up from germline, CDR1 is MNHEY and CDR2 is SMNVEV (reference sequence). This CDR3 comprises 15 residues. CDR3 bases: TGTGCCAGCAGTTTGACCGGGGTTAGAGACACTGAAGCTTTCTTT. Its translation is CASSLTGVRDTEAFF.

The chain recombines TRBV27 with TRBJ1-1; a possible D gene is TRBD1 (5 bases). The length of the CDR3 is 14 residues. The V end lost 3 bases, the J end lost 2 bases, and 10 bases lay between the germline ends. From germline, CDR1 is MNHEY and CDR2 SMNVEV (reference sequence). This CDR3 is CASSFGGGNTEAFF. CDR3 coding DNA: TGTGCCAGCAGTTTTGGGGGAGGCAACACTGAAGCTTTCTTT.

CDR3 residues: CASSEFAGWETQYF. CDR3 sequence (DNA): TGTGCCAGCAGTGAGTTCGCGGGATGGGAGACCCAGTACTTC. This chain joins TRBV6-4 and TRBJ2-5; tentatively, D is TRBD2 (6 bases). CDR3 length equals 14 residues. The ends were cut back, 3 bases at V and 5 bases at J, with 13 bases in the middle. The V gene's germline CDR1 is MRHNA and CDR2 SNTAGT.

The chain uses TRBV11-3 and TRBJ2-1, with a possible D match to TRBD2 (5 bases). CDR1 and CDR2 from the germline V gene are SGHNT and YENEEA. The germline V and J ends were trimmed by 0 bases and 7 bases, with 19 bases remaining between them. The CDR3 sequence is 17 residues long. The CDR3 loop reads CASSLDGKRELINEQFF. CDR3 sequence (DNA): TGTGCCAGCAGCTTAGACGGAAAAAGGGAGTTGATTAATGAGCAGTTCTTC.

This sequence joins TRBV9 and TRBJ1-4, with D possibly TRBD1 on 5 matching bases. Trimming removed 2 bases at V and 7 bases at J, with 15 bases between. The CDR3 runs 15 residues. Germline-derived CDR1 and CDR2 are SGDLS and YYNGEE. The CDR3 DNA follows: TGTGCCAGCAGCGTGGGGCCGTTCCCGGTTGAAAAACTGTTTTTT. Its protein is CASSVGPFPVEKLFF. The full variable domain, rest sourced from reference TRBV9 and TRBJ1-4, is DSGVTQTPKHLITATGQRVTLRCSPRSGDLSVYWYQQSLDQGLQFLIQYYNGEERAKGNILERFSAQQFPDLHSELNLSSLELGDSALYFCASSVGPFPVEKLFFGSGTQLSVL.